This is a list of T cell receptor beta chains from one sample in a study of siplizumab effects on memory and regulatory T cells. The protocol was immunoSEQ multiplex PCR, while the TCRdb copy is restricted to in-frame clones and leaves out a portion. The table shows roughly 100,000 clones, with over 90% occurring only once. Material for sequencing was Tregs sorted from blood. The receptors originated from a human donor in good health. The CDR3 runs from the conserved cysteine through the conserved F or W. D genes are given only for firm matches. Clone size appears in some rows only: once, few, many, or a class for an expanded clone.

CDR3 DNA | CDR3 protein | clone size | J gene | D gene | V gene
TGTGCCAGCAGTGCTTGGGCAACTAATGAAAAACTGTTTTTT | CASSAWATNEKLFF | NA | TRBJ1-4 | NA | TRBV6-1
TGTGCCAGCAGCTTAGGTAGCGCTGAAGCTTTCTTT | CASSLGSAEAFF | NA | TRBJ1-1 | NA | TRBV11-2
TGTGCCAGCAGCCGACTAGCGGGGAGTAACAATGAGCAGTTCTTC | CASSRLAGSNNEQFF | NA | TRBJ2-1 | TRBD2 | TRBV6-1
TGTGCCAGCAGCTTGAATCTGGGGGCTGTAGCTTTCTTT | CASSLNLGAVAFF | once | TRBJ1-1 | NA | TRBV5-4
TGTGCCAGTAGTTCCCGGGGTATCACTGAAGCTTTCTTT | CASSSRGITEAFF | NA | TRBJ1-1 | NA | TRBV19
TGTGCCAGTAGTACAATCAGGGGCCCCTACGAGCAGTACTTC | CASSTIRGPYEQYF | NA | TRBJ2-7 | NA | TRBV19
TGTGCCAGCAGTAAGATTGCCGTGACAGGGATCACTGAAGCTTTCTTT | CASSKIAVTGITEAFF | NA | TRBJ1-1 | TRBD1 | TRBV2
TGTGCCAGCAAATTAGCGGGAGCCCCAGATACGCAGTATTTT | CASKLAGAPDTQYF | NA | TRBJ2-3 | TRBD2 | TRBV2
TGTGCCACCAGCAGAGCCGAGGGGTCTGGCTACACCTTC | CATSRAEGSGYTF | NA | TRBJ1-2 | NA | TRBV15
TGCGCCAGCAGCGCCCCGCGGACAGGGGGTCGTGCTTTCTTT | CASSAPRTGGRAFF | NA | TRBJ1-1 | TRBD1 | TRBV5-1
TGTGCCAGTAGTCTAGGCTCCACAGATACGCAGTATTTT | CASSLGSTDTQYF | once | TRBJ2-3 | NA | TRBV19
TGTGCCAGCAGCTTAGTTGGGGGAGGGCCCTCCTACAATGAGCAGTTCTTC | CASSLVGGGPSYNEQFF | NA | TRBJ2-1 | TRBD2 | TRBV7-9
TGTGCCAGTAGTACACGGATTTTCTATGGCTACACCTTC | CASSTRIFYGYTF | NA | TRBJ1-2 | NA | TRBV19
TGTGCCAGTCGGCCAGTTGACGGAAGGAACACTGAAGCTTTCTTT | CASRPVDGRNTEAFF | NA | TRBJ1-1 | NA | TRBV19
TGTGCCAGCAGTTACGGGGGGAGTCTGGATGGCTACACCTTC | CASSYGGSLDGYTF | NA | TRBJ1-2 | NA | TRBV6-5